Included here is one T cell receptor (beta chain) sequence, with context. Its antigen is not identified. These data belong to a study of cytomegalovirus exposure and HLA in healthy donors. Whole-study results and caveats: Sequencing likely generated an artifact that appeared as a cluster of highly shared sequence variants.

Germline V gives CDR1 SGHNT, CDR2 YENEEA. V dropped 6 bases and J dropped 6; count of bases not matched to a gene: 1. This CDR3 comprises 11 residues. With 60 Vbeta and 13 Jbeta primers, the PCR was carried out. Assay used: immunoSEQ multiplex PCR; TCRdb lists only in-frame clones, some missing. The sample has approximately 140,000 clones; 75% are singletons. Sample: PBMCs. The rearrangement uses TRBV11-3 and TRBJ2-7, with 8 bases that match TRBD2. This TCR came from a man aged 40-49 years in good health and CMV-seronegative. CDR3 in amino acids: CASSAGGEQYF. DNA for the CDR3: TGTGCCAGCAGTGCGGGGGGCGAGCAGTACTTC.